The rows below give T cell receptor beta chains drawn from one sample of a study of T cells after yellow fever vaccination. TCRdb re-called the 5' RACE reads with MiXCR, one entry per CDR3 protein. The profile covers about 350,000 distinct CDR3 sequences, with more than 9% appearing a single time and more than 15% taken by the ten largest. The source material was PBMCs, sampled on the day of the first yellow fever vaccination. The receptors shown here come from a man between 18 and 35 years old who received the YFV17D yellow fever vaccine. CDR3s include the opening cysteine and the closing phenylalanine or tryptophan. Each record gives: D gene, V gene, J gene, clone size, CDR3 protein, CDR3 DNA. A D gene is named only where the DNA matches it firmly. The size of a clone is reported for some rows only, either as once, few or many, or as a class for expanded clones.

D: .; V: TRBV4-3; J: TRBJ1-2; size: .; CDR3: CASSQDRTYGYTF; DNA: TGCGCCAGCAGCCAAGACAGGACCTATGGCTACACCTTC
D: .; V: TRBV5-1; J: TRBJ1-4; size: many; CDR3: CASSWGSTNEKLFF; DNA: TGCGCCAGCAGCTGGGGATCAACTAATGAAAAACTGTTTTTT
D: .; V: TRBV20-1; J: TRBJ1-5; size: few; CDR3: CSARDENQPQHF; DNA: TGCAGTGCTAGAGATGAGAATCAGCCCCAGCATTTT
D: TRBD1; V: TRBV12-3/TRBV12-4; J: TRBJ2-7; size: .; CDR3: CASSYTQGVGGEQYF; DNA: TGTGCCAGCAGTTACACACAGGGGGTAGGAGGCGAGCAGTACTTC
D: .; V: TRBV12-3/TRBV12-4; J: TRBJ2-1; size: .; CDR3: CASRDLAGLFF; DNA: TGTGCCAGCAGGGACCTGGCTGGGCTGTTCTTC
D: .; V: TRBV25-1; J: TRBJ1-6; size: .; CDR3: CASSDRGYNSPLHF; DNA: TGTGCCAGCAGTGACCGGGGCTATAATTCACCCCTCCACTTT
D: .; V: TRBV7-3; J: TRBJ2-2; size: few; CDR3: CASSPTGGVTGELFF; DNA: TGTGCCAGCAGCCCAACAGGAGGGGTCACCGGGGAGCTGTTTTTT
D: .; V: TRBV5-4; J: TRBJ2-7; size: .; CDR3: CASSINSAAYEQYF; DNA: TGTGCCAGCAGCATAAACTCGGCAGCCTACGAGCAGTACTTC
D: .; V: TRBV30; J: TRBJ1-4; size: .; CDR3: CAWSLTEKLFF; DNA: TGTGCCTGGAGTCTAACGGAAAAACTGTTTTTT
D: .; V: TRBV6-2/TRBV6-3; J: TRBJ2-6; size: many; CDR3: CASSYGPPGANVLTF; DNA: TGTGCCAGCAGTTACGGGCCGCCTGGGGCCAACGTCCTGACTTTC
D: .; V: TRBV7-7; J: TRBJ2-2; size: .; CDR3: CASSLEWASNTGELFF; DNA: TGTGCTAGCAGCTTAGAATGGGCTTCGAACACCGGGGAGCTGTTTTTT
D: .; V: TRBV12-3/TRBV12-4; J: TRBJ2-6; size: few; CDR3: CASTWGSGANVLTF; DNA: TGTGCCAGCACCTGGGGGTCGGGGGCCAACGTCCTGACTTTC
D: .; V: TRBV6-5; J: TRBJ2-4; size: .; CDR3: CASSYSQGTSGNIQYF; DNA: TGTGCCAGCAGTTACTCCCAGGGGACATCGGGAAACATTCAGTACTTC
D: .; V: TRBV7-7; J: TRBJ2-1; size: few; CDR3: CASSLVGGANNEQFF; DNA: TGTGCTAGCAGCTTAGTAGGGGGGGCGAATAATGAGCAGTTCTTC
D: .; V: TRBV7-9; J: TRBJ2-5; size: few; CDR3: CASSGGRAATQYF; DNA: TGTGCCAGCAGCGGGGGACGGGCGGCGACCCAGTACTTC
D: TRBD1; V: TRBV12-3/TRBV12-4; J: TRBJ1-2; size: .; CDR3: CASRQGQGYGYTF; DNA: TGTGCCAGCAGACAAGGACAGGGGTATGGCTACACCTTC
D: .; V: TRBV6-4; J: TRBJ2-3; size: few; CDR3: CASSATTSTDTQYF; DNA: TGTGCCAGCAGTGCGACGACTAGCACAGATACGCAGTATTTT
D: TRBD2; V: TRBV5-1; J: TRBJ2-3; size: .; CDR3: CASSLDSGESDTQYF; DNA: TGCGCCAGCAGCTTAGACAGCGGGGAATCAGATACGCAGTATTTT
D: TRBD1; V: TRBV5-1; J: TRBJ2-2; size: many; CDR3: CASSRQGARTGELFF; DNA: TGCGCCAGCAGCCGACAGGGGGCCCGCACCGGGGAGCTGTTTTTT
D: .; V: TRBV6-2/TRBV6-3; J: TRBJ2-7; size: many; CDR3: CASSYSRVTSYEQYF; DNA: TGTGCCAGCAGTTACTCTCGCGTAACCTCCTACGAGCAGTACTTC
D: .; V: TRBV7-2; J: TRBJ2-5; size: few; CDR3: CASSLERSDADF; DNA: TGTGCCAGCAGCTTAGAGCGTTCAGACGCGGACTTC
D: TRBD2; V: TRBV4-1; J: TRBJ2-5; size: few; CDR3: CASSPGTTRGETQYF; DNA: TGCGCCAGCAGCCCCGGGACTACCCGGGGAGAGACCCAGTACTTC
D: TRBD1; V: TRBV5-1; J: TRBJ2-5; size: many; CDR3: CASSTGTAQETQYF; DNA: TGCGCCAGCAGCACAGGGACAGCCCAAGAGACCCAGTACTTC
D: .; V: TRBV5-4; J: TRBJ2-7; size: many; CDR3: CASRFGPGAGEQYF; DNA: TGTGCCAGCAGATTCGGCCCAGGGGCCGGCGAGCAGTACTTC
D: TRBD1; V: TRBV3-1; J: TRBJ2-4; size: .; CDR3: CASSQFGQGDSKNIQYF; DNA: TGTGCCAGCAGCCAATTCGGACAGGGGGACAGCAAAAACATTCAGTACTTC
D: .; V: TRBV4-2; J: TRBJ1-2; size: few; CDR3: CASSQDQGAYYGYTF; DNA: TGTGCCAGCAGCCAAGATCAAGGGGCCTACTATGGCTACACCTTC
D: .; V: TRBV7-6; J: TRBJ2-1; size: few; CDR3: CAIKGDNEQFF; DNA: TGTGCCATAAAGGGGGACAATGAGCAGTTCTTC
D: .; V: TRBV7-9; J: TRBJ1-1; size: few; CDR3: CASSLKTGEAFF; DNA: TGTGCCAGCAGCCTCAAGACGGGCGAAGCTTTCTTT
D: .; V: TRBV29-1; J: TRBJ1-1; size: many; CDR3: CSVEDYRSAEAFF; DNA: TGCAGCGTTGAAGACTACAGGAGCGCTGAAGCTTTCTTT
D: .; V: TRBV29-1; J: TRBJ2-5; size: many; CDR3: CSVDSWGLETQYF; DNA: TGCAGCGTAGACTCCTGGGGCTTGGAGACCCAGTACTTC
D: .; V: TRBV7-9; J: TRBJ2-1; size: many; CDR3: CASSFGRNEQFF; DNA: TGTGCCAGCAGCTTTGGTAGGAATGAGCAGTTCTTC
D: .; V: TRBV4-2; J: TRBJ2-1; size: once; CDR3: CASSQEGGPIEQFF; DNA: TGTGCCAGCAGCCAAGAAGGAGGGCCCATTGAGCAGTTCTTC
D: TRBD2; V: TRBV5-1; J: TRBJ2-3; size: few; CDR3: CASSFPGLAGSTDTQYF; DNA: TGCGCCAGCAGCTTTCCGGGACTAGCGGGGTCGACAGATACGCAGTATTTT
D: .; V: TRBV14; J: TRBJ1-2; size: .; CDR3: CASSLQTVNYGYTF; DNA: TGTGCCAGCAGCCTCCAGACAGTCAACTATGGCTACACCTTC
D: .; V: TRBV11-1; J: TRBJ2-3; size: few; CDR3: CASSLGINFSPSSTDTQYF; DNA: TGTGCCAGCAGCTTAGGCATAAACTTTAGTCCGTCTAGCACAGATACGCAGTATTTT
D: .; V: TRBV24-1; J: TRBJ2-3; size: .; CDR3: CATSGKGRDTQYF; DNA: TGTGCCACCAGTGGGAAGGGCAGAGATACGCAGTATTTT
D: .; V: TRBV12-3/TRBV12-4; J: TRBJ1-2; size: .; CDR3: CASSPQMTVNYGYTF; DNA: TGTGCCAGCAGTCCCCAAATGACAGTAAACTATGGCTACACCTTC
D: .; V: TRBV6-1; J: TRBJ2-2; size: .; CDR3: CASSPTGTPDTGELFF; DNA: TGTGCCAGCAGTCCCACCGGGACCCCCGACACCGGGGAGCTGTTTTTT
D: TRBD1; V: TRBV4-1; J: TRBJ1-2; size: .; CDR3: CASSPDRGRWGYTF; DNA: TGCGCCAGCAGCCCCGACAGGGGACGATGGGGCTACACCTTC
D: TRBD1; V: TRBV7-8; J: TRBJ1-3; size: .; CDR3: CASSSRTGAFPPGGNTIYF; DNA: TGTGCCAGCAGCTCAAGGACAGGGGCCTTCCCCCCGGGAGGAAACACCATATATTTT
D: TRBD2; V: TRBV7-8; J: TRBJ2-1; size: few; CDR3: CASSPHSGGVNEQFF; DNA: TGTGCCAGCAGCCCTCATAGCGGGGGTGTCAATGAGCAGTTCTTC
D: TRBD2; V: TRBV20-1; J: TRBJ2-3; size: .; CDR3: CSAPPPLAVYTDTQYF; DNA: TGCAGTGCCCCTCCCCCTCTAGCGGTTTACACAGATACGCAGTATTTT